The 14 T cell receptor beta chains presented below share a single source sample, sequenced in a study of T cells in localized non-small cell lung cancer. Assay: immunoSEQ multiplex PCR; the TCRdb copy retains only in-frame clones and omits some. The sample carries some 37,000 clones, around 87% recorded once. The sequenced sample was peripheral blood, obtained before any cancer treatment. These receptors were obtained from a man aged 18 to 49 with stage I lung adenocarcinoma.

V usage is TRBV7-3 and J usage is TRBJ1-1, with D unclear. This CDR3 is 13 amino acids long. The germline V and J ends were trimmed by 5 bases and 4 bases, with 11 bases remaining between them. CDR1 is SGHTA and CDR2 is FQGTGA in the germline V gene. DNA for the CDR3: TGTGCCAGCAGCAAGGCCCTGGGCACTGAAGCTTTCTTT. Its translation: CASSKALGTEAFF.

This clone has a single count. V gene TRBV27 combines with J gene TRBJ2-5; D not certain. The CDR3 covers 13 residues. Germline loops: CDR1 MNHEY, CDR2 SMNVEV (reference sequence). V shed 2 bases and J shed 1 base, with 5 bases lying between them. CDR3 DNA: TGTGCCAGCAGTTTAAAGGTCCAAGAGACCCAGTACTTC. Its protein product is CASSLKVQETQYF.

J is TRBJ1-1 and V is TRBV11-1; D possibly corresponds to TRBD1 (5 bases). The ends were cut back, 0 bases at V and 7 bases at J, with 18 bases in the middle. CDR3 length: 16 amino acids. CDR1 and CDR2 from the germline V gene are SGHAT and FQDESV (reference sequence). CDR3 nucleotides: TGTGCCAGCAGCTTAGCAGAGACGGGCCTCAGGGTTGAAGCTTTCTTT. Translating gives CASSLAETGLRVEAFF.

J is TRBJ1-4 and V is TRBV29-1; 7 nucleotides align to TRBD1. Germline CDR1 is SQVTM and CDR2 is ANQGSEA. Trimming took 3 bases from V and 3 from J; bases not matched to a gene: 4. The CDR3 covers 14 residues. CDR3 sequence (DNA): TGCAGCGTTGAGACAGGGAAGGCTAATGAAAAACTGTTTTTT. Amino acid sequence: CSVETGKANEKLFF.

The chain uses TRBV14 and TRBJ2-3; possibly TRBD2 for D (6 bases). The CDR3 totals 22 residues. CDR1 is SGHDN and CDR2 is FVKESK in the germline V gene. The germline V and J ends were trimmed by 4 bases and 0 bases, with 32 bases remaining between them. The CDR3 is CASSPKERHFRRRGRSTDTQYF. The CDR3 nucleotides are TGTGCCAGCAGCCCCAAGGAACGACACTTCCGGAGGCGGGGAAGGAGCACAGATACGCAGTATTTT.

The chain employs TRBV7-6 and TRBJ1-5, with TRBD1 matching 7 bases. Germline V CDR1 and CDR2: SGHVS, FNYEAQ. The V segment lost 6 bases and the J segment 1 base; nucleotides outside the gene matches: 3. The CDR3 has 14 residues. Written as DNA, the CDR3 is TGTGCCAGCAGTTCACAGGGGAGCAATCAGCCCCAGCATTTT. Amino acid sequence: CASSSQGSNQPQHF.

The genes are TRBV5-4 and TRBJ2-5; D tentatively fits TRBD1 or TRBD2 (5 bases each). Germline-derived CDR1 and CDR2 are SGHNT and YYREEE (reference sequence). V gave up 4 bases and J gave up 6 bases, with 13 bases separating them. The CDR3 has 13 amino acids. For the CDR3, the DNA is TGTGCCAGCAGCGTCGTACGGGGACAGACCCAGTACTTC. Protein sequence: CASSVVRGQTQYF.

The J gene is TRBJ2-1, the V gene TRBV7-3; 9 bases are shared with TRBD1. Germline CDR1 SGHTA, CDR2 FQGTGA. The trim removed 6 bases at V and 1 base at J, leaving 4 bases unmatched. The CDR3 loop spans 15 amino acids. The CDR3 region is CASRSGTGSYNEQFF. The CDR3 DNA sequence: TGTGCCAGCAGGTCCGGGACAGGGTCCTACAATGAGCAGTTCTTC.

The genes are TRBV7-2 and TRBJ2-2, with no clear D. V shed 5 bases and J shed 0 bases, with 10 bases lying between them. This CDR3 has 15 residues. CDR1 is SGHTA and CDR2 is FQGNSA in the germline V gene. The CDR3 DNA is TGTGCCAGCAGCAAAGCAGCAGCGAACACCGGGGAGCTGTTTTTT. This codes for CASSKAAANTGELFF.

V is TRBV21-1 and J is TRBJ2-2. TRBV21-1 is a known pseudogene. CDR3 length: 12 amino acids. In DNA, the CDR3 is TGTGCCAGCAGGGTAAACACCGGGGAGCTGTTTTTT. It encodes CASRVNTGELFF.

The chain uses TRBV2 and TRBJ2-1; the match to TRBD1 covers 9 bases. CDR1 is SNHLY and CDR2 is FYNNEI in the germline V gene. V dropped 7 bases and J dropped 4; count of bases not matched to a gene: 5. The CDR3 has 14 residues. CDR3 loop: CASTPGQGYNEQFF. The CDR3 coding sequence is TGTGCCAGCACTCCGGGACAGGGATACAATGAGCAGTTCTTC.

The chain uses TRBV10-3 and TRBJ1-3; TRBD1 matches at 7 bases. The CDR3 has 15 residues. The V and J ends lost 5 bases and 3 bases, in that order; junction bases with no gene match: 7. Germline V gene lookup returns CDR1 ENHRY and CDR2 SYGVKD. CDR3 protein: CAISSGGPGGNTIYF. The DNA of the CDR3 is TGTGCCATCAGTTCAGGGGGGCCAGGTGGAAACACCATATATTTT.

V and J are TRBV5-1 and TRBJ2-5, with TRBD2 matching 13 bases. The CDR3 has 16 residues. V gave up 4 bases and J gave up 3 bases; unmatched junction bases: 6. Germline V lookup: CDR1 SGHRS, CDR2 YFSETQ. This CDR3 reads CASSPGTSGVEETQYF. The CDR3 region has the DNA TGCGCCAGCAGCCCAGGGACTAGCGGGGTGGAAGAGACCCAGTACTTC.

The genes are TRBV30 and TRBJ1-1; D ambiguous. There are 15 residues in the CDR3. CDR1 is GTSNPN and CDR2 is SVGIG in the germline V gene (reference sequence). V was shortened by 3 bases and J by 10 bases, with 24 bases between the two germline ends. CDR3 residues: CAWRGIGLQVTLAFF. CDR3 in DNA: TGTGCCTGGAGAGGCATCGGGCTCCAGGTGACGTTAGCTTTCTTT.